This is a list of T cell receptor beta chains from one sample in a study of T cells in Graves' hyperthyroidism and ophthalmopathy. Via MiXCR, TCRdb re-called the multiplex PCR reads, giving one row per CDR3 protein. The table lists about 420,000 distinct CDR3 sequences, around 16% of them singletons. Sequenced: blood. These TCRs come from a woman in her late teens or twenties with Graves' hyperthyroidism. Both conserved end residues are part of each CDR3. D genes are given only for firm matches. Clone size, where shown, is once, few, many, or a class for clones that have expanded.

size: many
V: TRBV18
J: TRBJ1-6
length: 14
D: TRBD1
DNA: TGTGCCAGCTCACGACAGGGGGGAAATTCACCCCTCCACTTT
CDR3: CASSRQGGNSPLHF

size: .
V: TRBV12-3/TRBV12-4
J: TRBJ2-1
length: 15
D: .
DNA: TGTGCCAGCAGACGTCGGCAGGGGTCCTACAATGAGCAGTTCTTC
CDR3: CASRRRQGSYNEQFF

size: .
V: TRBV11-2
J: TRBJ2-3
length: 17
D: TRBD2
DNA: TGTGCCAGCAGCTCGACAAGCGGGGGGGCATGGGCAGATACGCAGTATTTT
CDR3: CASSSTSGGAWADTQYF

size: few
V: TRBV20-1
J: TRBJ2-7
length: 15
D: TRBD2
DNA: TGCAGTGCTAGAGATCCGACTAGCGGGACCTGCGAGCAGTACTTC
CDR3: CSARDPTSGTCEQYF

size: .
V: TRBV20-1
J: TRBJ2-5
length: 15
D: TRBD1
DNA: TGCAGTGCTAGAGATACAGGGGGTTGGGGAGAGACCCAGTACTTC
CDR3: CSARDTGGWGETQYF

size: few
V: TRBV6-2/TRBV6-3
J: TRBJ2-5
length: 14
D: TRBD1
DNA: TGTGCCAGCAGTCGGGACAGGGTCCGGGAGACCCAGTACTTC
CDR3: CASSRDRVRETQYF

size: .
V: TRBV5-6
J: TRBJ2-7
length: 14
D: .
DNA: TGTGCCAGCAGCTTGGTTCGAGGGGGGAGCGAGCAGTACTTC
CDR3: CASSLVRGGSEQYF

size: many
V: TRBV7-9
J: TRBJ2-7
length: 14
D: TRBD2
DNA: TGTGCCAGCAGCTTAGAACTAGCGGGAGCCGAGCAGTACTTC
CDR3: CASSLELAGAEQYF

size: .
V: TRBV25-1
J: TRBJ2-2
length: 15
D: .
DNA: TGTGCCACCGGGGCTCGGGGGCTGAACACCGGGGAGCTGTTTTTT
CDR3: CATGARGLNTGELFF

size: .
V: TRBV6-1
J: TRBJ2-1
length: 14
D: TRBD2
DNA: TGTGCCAGCAGTGCCGGGCTAGCGGGATGGGAGCAGTTCTTC
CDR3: CASSAGLAGWEQFF

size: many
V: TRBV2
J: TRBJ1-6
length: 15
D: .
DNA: TGTGCCAGCAGTGAAAGGACGGCCGCAAATTCACCCCTCCACTTT
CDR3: CASSERTAANSPLHF

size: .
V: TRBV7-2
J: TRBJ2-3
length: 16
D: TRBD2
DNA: TGTGCCAGCAGTTTTCCGGCGGGGGGGAGCACAGATACGCAGTATTTT
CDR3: CASSFPAGGSTDTQYF

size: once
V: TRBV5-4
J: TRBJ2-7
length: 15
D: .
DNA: TGTGCCAGCAGCTCGGAACCTAGCAAGGGTTACGAGCAGTACTTC
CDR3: CASSSEPSKGYEQYF

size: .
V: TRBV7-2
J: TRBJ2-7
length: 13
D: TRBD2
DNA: TGTGCCAGCAGGTCAGCGGGCGGGGGGGAGCAGTACTTC
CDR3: CASRSAGGGEQYF